This TCR beta chain was sequenced during a study of technical replicates of blood from a handful of donors. Germline lookup yields CDR1 SGHRS and CDR2 YFSETQ. V lost 0 bases and J 0 bases, leaving 9 bases between the germline ends. This CDR3 has 15 amino acids. Some clones are missing from TCRdb's copy, which holds only in-frame ones; the method was immunoSEQ multiplex PCR. The sample lists roughly 68,000 clones; approximately 90% were seen once. V is TRBV5-1 and J is TRBJ1-2; the D gene is possibly TRBD1 (5 bases). The source is a human donor in good health. Some clones in this sample may be carry-over from other donors' samples. The sample taken for sequencing was PBMCs. The CDR3 coding sequence is TGCGCCAGCAGCTTGGTAACAGGAGCTAACTATGGCTACACCTTC. This translates into CASSLVTGANYGYTF.